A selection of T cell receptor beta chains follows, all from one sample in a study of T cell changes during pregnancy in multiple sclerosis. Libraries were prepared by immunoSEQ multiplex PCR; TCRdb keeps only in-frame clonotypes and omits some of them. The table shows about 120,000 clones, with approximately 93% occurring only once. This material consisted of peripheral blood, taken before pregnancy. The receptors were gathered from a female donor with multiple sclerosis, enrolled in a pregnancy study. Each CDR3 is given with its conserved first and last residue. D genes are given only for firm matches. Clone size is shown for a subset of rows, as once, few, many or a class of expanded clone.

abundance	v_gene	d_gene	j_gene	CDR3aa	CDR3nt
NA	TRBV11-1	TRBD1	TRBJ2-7	CASSTQGSSYEQYF	TGTGCCAGCAGTACACAGGGGTCAAGCTACGAGCAGTACTTC
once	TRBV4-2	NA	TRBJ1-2	CASSPAGGENYGYTF	TGTGCCAGCAGCCCCGCTGGGGGCGAGAACTATGGCTACACCTTC
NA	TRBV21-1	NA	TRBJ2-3	CASSNASRPWTDTQYF	TGTGCCAGCAGCAACGCTAGCCGACCATGGACAGATACGCAGTATTTT
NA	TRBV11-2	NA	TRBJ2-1	CASSFSPSPSSNEQFF	TGTGCCAGCAGCTTTTCCCCCTCGCCGTCCAGCAATGAGCAGTTCTTC
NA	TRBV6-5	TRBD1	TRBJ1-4	CASSYIKGQGVEKLFF	TGTGCCAGCAGTTACATCAAGGGACAGGGCGTGGAGAAACTGTTTTTT
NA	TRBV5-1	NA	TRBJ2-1	CASSLDNYNEQFF	TGCGCCAGCAGCTTGGACAATTACAATGAGCAGTTCTTC
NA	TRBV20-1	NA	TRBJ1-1	CSARGPEAFF	TGCAGTGCTAGGGGCCCTGAAGCTTTCTTT
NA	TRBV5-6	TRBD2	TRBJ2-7	CASSGYGTSSYEQYF	TGTGCCAGCAGCGGCTACGGGACTAGCTCCTACGAGCAGTACTTC
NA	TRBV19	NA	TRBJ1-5	CASSIDPEGTQPQHF	TGTGCCAGTAGTATAGATCCGGAGGGGACTCAGCCCCAGCATTTT
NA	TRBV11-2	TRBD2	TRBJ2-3	CASSLGAGDTQYF	TGTGCCAGCAGCTTAGGAGCGGGGGATACGCAGTATTTT
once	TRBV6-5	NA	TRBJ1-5	CASSYSPPPNQPQHF	TGTGCCAGCAGTTACAGCCCCCCCCCGAATCAGCCCCAGCATTTT
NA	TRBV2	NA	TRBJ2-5	CASSDLSWNSQETQYF	TGTGCCAGCAGTGACTTGTCGTGGAACAGCCAAGAGACCCAGTACTTC
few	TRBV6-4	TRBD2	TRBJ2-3	CASSEAGDSDTQYF	TGTGCCAGCAGTGAGGCGGGGGACTCAGATACGCAGTATTTT
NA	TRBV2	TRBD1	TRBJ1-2	CASSLQGAYGYTF	TGTGCCAGCAGTCTACAGGGGGCGTATGGCTACACCTTC
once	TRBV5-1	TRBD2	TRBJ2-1	CASSVSGPYNEQFF	TGCGCCAGCAGCGTTAGCGGGCCCTACAATGAGCAGTTCTTC
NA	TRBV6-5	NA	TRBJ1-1	CATKVRDRTEAFF	TGTGCCACCAAGGTCAGGGATCGCACTGAAGCTTTCTTT
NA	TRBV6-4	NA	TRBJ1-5	CASSESQNQPQHF	TGTGCCAGCAGTGAAAGTCAGAATCAGCCCCAGCATTTT
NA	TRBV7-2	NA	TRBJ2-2	CASSLASRANTGELFF	TGTGCCAGCAGCTTAGCTAGCAGGGCGAACACCGGGGAGCTGTTTTTT
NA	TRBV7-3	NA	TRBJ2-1	CASSFKTRLERGDEQFF	TGTGCCAGCAGCTTTAAGACGAGGCTAGAAAGAGGCGATGAGCAGTTCTTC
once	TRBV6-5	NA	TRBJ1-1	CASSYLSGRNTEAFF	TGTGCCAGCAGTTACCTTTCTGGGCGAAACACTGAAGCTTTCTTT
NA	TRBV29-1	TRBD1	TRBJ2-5	CSVEDPGQGVLEFQETQYF	TGCAGCGTTGAAGACCCGGGACAGGGAGTCCTCGAATTCCAAGAGACCCAGTACTTC